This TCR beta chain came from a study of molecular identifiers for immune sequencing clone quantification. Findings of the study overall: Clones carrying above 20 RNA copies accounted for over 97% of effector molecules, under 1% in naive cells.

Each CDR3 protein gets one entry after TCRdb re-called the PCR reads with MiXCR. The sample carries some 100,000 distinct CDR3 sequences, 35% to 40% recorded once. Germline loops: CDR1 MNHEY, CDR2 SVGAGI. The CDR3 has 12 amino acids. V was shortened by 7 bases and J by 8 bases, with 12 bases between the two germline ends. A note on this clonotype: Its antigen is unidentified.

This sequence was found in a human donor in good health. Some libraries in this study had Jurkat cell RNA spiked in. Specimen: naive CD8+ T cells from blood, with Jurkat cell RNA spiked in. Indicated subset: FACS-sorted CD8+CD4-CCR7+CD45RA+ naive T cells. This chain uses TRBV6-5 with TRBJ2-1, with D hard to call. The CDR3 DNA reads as TGTGCCAGCAACTCGCCATGGGATGAGCAGTTCTTC. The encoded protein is CASNSPWDEQFF.